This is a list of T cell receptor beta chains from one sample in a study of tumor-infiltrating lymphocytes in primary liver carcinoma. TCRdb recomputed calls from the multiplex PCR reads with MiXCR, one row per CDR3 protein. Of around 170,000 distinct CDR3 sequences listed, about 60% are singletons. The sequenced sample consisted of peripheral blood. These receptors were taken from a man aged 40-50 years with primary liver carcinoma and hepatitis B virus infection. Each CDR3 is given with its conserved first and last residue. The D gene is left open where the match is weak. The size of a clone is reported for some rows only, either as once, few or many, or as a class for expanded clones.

CASSYGGRKTYEQYF TGTGCCAGCAGTTACGGAGGACGGAAGACCTACGAGCAGTACTTC few TRBJ2-7 TRBV6-6 -
CASRPGTPLLEQYF TGTGCCAGCAGGCCCGGGACACCTCTGTTAGAGCAGTACTTC few TRBJ2-7 TRBV6-5 -
CASSLDTGTLNTEAFF TGTGCCAGCAGTTTGGACACCGGGACACTGAACACTGAAGCTTTCTTT many TRBJ1-1 TRBV12-3/TRBV12-4 -
CASSFGRVNQPQHF TGTGCCAGCAGCTTTGGCAGGGTCAATCAGCCCCAGCATTTT few TRBJ1-5 TRBV5-6 -
CASSPGSSDFNEKLFF TGTGCCAGCAGCCCCGGCTCTTCAGACTTTAATGAAAAACTGTTTTTT many TRBJ1-4 TRBV11-2 -
CSASRGAYEQYF TGCAGCGCATCGAGGGGGGCCTACGAGCAGTACTTC many TRBJ2-7 TRBV29-1 -
CASSYNGDEQYF TGTGCCAGCAGTTACAATGGAGACGAGCAGTACTTC - TRBJ2-7 TRBV6-6 -
CAWSPLGAGDQSYEQYF TGTGCCTGGAGTCCGTTAGGCGCAGGTGATCAATCCTACGAGCAGTACTTC - TRBJ2-7 TRBV30 -
CASSFRPHISLENEQFF TGTGCCAGCAGCTTTAGACCTCATATATCCCTTGAGAATGAGCAGTTCTTC - TRBJ2-1 TRBV11-1 -
CVSSYSQGRGTSGYNEQFF TGTGTCAGCAGTTACTCGCAGGGGCGGGGGACTAGCGGCTACAATGAGCAGTTCTTC - TRBJ2-1 TRBV6-6 TRBD2
CASSQDLSSGGYEQYF TGTGCCAGCAGCCAAGACCTATCTAGCGGGGGCTACGAGCAGTACTTC many TRBJ2-7 TRBV4-2 TRBD2
CAISHTGSGDGYTF TGTGCCATCAGTCATACAGGGAGTGGGGATGGCTACACCTTC - TRBJ1-2 TRBV10-3 -
CASKPDTAGRAFF TGTGCCAGCAAGCCGGACACCGCCGGGCGGGCTTTCTTT - TRBJ1-1 TRBV6-1 -
CASSPWSHTDTQYF TGTGCCAGCAGCCCCTGGTCCCACACAGATACGCAGTATTTT - TRBJ2-3 TRBV11-2 -
CASSLVSRNEQFF TGTGCCAGCAGCTTGGTTTCGAGGAATGAGCAGTTCTTC - TRBJ2-1 TRBV5-4 -
CASSRANYNEQFF TGTGCCAGCAGCCGTGCAAATTACAATGAGCAGTTCTTC - TRBJ2-1 TRBV11-2 -
CASSWGEADTQYF TGTGCCAGCAGCTGGGGTGAGGCAGATACGCAGTATTTT many TRBJ2-3 TRBV11-3 -